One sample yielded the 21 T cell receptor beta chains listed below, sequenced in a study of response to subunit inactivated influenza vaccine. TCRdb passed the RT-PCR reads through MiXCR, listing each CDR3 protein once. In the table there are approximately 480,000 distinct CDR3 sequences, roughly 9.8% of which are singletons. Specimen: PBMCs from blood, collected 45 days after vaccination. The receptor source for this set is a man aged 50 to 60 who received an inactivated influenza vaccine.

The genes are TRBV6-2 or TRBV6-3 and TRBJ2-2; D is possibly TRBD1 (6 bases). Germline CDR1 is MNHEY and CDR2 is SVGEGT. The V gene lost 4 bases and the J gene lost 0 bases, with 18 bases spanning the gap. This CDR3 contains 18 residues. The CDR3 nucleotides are TGTGCCAGCAGTTCCTTGCCGGGACATCTTTCGAACACCGGGGAGCTGTTTTTT. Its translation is CASSSLPGHLSNTGELFF.

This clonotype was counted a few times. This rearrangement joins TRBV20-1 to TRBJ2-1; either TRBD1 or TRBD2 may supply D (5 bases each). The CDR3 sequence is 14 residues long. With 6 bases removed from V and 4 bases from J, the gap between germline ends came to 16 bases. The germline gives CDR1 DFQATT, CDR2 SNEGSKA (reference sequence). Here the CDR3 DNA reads TGCAGTGCCCCCTCTTTCGGGGCGTACAATGAGCAGTTCTTC. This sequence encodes CSAPSFGAYNEQFF.

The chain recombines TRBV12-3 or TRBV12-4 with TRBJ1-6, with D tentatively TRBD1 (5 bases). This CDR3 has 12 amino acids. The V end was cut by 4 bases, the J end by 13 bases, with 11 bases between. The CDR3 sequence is CASSWAGGPLHF. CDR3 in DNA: TGTGCCAGCAGTTGGGCGGGGGGTCCCCTCCACTTT.

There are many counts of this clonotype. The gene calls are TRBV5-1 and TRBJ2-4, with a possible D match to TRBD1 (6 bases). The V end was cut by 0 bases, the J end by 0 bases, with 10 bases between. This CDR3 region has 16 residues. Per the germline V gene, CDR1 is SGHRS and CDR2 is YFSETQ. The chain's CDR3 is CASSLASGEAKNIQYF. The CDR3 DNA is TGCGCCAGCAGCTTGGCTTCAGGGGAAGCCAAAAACATTCAGTACTTC. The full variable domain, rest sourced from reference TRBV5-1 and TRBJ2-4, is KAGVTQTPRYLIKTRGQQVTLSCSPISGHRSVSWYQQTPGQGLQFLFEYFSETQRNKGNFPGRFSGRQFSNSRSEMNVSTLELGDSALYLCASSLASGEAKNIQYFGAGTRLSVL.

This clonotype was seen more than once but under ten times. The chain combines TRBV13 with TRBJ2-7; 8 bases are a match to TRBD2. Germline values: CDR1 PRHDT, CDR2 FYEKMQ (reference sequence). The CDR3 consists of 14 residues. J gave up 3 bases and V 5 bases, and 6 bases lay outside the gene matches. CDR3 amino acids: CASSTGTSFYEQYF. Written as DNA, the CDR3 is TGTGCCAGCAGCACCGGGACTAGTTTCTACGAGCAGTACTTC.

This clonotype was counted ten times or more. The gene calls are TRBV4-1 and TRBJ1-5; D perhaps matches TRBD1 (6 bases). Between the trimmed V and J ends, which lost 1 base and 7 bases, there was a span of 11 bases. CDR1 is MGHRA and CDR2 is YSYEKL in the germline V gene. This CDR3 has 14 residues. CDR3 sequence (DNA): TGCGCCAGCAGCCAAGGTCGGGGGCCCCAGCCCCAGCATTTT. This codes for CASSQGRGPQPQHF.

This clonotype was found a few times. This CDR3 reads CASSLGTGDLNYGYTF. The CDR3 DNA sequence: TGTGCCAGCAGCTTAGGGACAGGGGATCTTAACTATGGCTACACCTTC. V gene TRBV7-9 combines with J gene TRBJ1-2; 9 positions agree with TRBD1. Trimming cost V 1 base and J 1 base; bases outside gene matches: 4. The CDR3 has 16 amino acids. The germline gives CDR1 SEHNR, CDR2 FQNEAQ (reference sequence).

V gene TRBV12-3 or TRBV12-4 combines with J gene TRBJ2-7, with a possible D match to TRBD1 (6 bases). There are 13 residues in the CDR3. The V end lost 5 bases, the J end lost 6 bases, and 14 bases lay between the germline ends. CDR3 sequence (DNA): TGTGCCAGCAGTGGTATAGGGGGTGGCGAGCAGTACTTC. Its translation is CASSGIGGGEQYF.

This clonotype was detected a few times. DNA of the CDR3: TGTGCCAGCAGTCCGCGATCGGCCGGGGAGCTGTTTTTT. This translates into CASSPRSAGELFF. The chain carries TRBV7-3 and TRBJ2-2; no clear D gene. The V and J ends lost 6 bases and 6 bases respectively, with 11 bases between them. CDR1 is SGHTA and CDR2 is FQGTGA in the germline V gene. The CDR3 spans 13 residues.

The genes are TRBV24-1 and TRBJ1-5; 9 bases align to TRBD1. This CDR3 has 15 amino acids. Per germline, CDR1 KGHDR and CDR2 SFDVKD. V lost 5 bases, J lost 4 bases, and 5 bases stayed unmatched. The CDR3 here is CATSVPGQGNQPQHF. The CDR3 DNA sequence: TGTGCCACCAGTGTTCCGGGACAGGGTAATCAGCCCCAGCATTTT.

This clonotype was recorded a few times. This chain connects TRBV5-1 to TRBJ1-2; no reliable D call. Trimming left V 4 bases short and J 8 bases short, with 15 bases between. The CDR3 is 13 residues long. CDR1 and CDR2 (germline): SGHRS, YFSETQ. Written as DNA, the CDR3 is TGCGCCAGCAGCCAGGACCCATCGGGAGGCTACACCTTC. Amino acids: CASSQDPSGGYTF.

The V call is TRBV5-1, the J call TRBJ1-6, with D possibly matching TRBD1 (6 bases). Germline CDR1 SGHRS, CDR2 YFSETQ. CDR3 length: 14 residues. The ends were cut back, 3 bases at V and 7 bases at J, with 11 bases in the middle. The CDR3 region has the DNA TGCGCCAGCAGCTCCACAGGGAGCAATTCACCCCTCCACTTT. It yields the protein CASSSTGSNSPLHF.

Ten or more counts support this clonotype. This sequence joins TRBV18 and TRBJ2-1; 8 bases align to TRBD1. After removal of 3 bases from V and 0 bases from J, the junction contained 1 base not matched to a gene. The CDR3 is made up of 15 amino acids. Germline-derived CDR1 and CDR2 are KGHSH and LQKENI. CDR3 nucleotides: TGTGCCAGCTCACCGGGGACAGGCTCCTACAATGAGCAGTTCTTC. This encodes CASSPGTGSYNEQFF.

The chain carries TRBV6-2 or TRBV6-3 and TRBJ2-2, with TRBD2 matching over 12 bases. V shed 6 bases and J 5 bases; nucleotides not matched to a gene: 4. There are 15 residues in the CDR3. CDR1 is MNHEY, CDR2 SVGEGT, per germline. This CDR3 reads CASSPSGRGTGELFF. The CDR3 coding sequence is TGTGCCAGCAGCCCTAGCGGGAGGGGGACCGGGGAGCTGTTTTTT.

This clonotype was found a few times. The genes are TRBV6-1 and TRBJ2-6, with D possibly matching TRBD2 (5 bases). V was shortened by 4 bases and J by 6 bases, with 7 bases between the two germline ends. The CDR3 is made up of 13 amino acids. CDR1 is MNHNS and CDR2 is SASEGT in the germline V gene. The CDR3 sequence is CASSAGMANVLTF. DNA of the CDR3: TGTGCCAGCAGTGCCGGGATGGCCAACGTCCTGACTTTC.

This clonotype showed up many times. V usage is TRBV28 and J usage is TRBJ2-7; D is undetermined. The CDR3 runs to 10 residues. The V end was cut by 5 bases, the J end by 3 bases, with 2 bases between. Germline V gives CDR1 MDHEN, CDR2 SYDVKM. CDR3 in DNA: TGTGCCAGCAGTAACTACGAGCAGTACTTC. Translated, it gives CASSNYEQYF.

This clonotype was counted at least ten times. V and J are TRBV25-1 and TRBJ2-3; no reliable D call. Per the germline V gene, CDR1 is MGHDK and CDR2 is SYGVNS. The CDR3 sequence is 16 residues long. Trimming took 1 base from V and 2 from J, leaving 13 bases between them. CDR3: CASSEFGLGSTDTQYF. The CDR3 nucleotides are TGTGCCAGCAGTGAATTCGGTTTGGGGTCCACAGATACGCAGTATTTT.

The CDR3 loop reads CAISVEMGTDTQYF. DNA for the CDR3: TGTGCCATCAGTGTTGAGATGGGCACAGATACGCAGTATTTT. This chain connects TRBV10-3 to TRBJ2-3; D is ambiguous. The CDR3 extends over 14 amino acids. Trimming cost V 4 bases and J 1 base, with 9 bases left between them. Germline-derived CDR1 and CDR2 are ENHRY and SYGVKD.

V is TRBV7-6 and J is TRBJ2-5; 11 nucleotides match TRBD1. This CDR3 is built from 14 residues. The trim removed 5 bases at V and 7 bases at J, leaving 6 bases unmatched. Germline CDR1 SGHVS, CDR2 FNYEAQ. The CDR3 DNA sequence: TGTGCCAGCAGCCCAGGACAGGGGGCGCGGACCCAGTACTTC. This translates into CASSPGQGARTQYF.

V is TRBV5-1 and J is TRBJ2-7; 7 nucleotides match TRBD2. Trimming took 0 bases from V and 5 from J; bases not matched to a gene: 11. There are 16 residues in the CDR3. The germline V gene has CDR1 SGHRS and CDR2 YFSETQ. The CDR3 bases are TGCGCCAGCAGCTTGGCGACAGCAACTAGCGATCACGAGCAGTACTTC. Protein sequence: CASSLATATSDHEQYF.

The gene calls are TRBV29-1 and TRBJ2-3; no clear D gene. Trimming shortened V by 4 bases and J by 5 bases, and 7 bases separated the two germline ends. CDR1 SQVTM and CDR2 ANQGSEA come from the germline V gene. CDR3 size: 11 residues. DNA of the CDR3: TGCAGCGTTGGTGACGGAGATACGCAGTATTTT. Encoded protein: CSVGDGDTQYF.